This paragraph reports one T cell receptor (beta chain). Its antigen is still unknown. This entry belongs to a study of cytomegalovirus exposure and HLA in healthy donors. The PCR ran on 60 Vbeta and 13 Jbeta primers. Sequencing used immunoSEQ multiplex PCR; TCRdb keeps in-frame clones, though not all of them. The sample lists some 130,000 clones, 65% to 90% occurring once. Broader study findings: Sequencing had likely introduced a cluster of highly shared sequence variants as an artifact.

Germline V lookup: CDR1 MDHEN, CDR2 SYDVKM. This CDR3 comprises 20 residues. V was clipped by 3 bases and J by 2 bases, with 27 bases between them. The sample was PBMCs. This sequence originates from a girl aged 2-10 years in good health and CMV-seronegative. The V call is TRBV28, the J call TRBJ2-3; weak D call: TRBD1 (7 bases). The CDR3 DNA follows: TGTGCCAGCAGTTTTGGGCCCGGAGGGACAGCCAAAACCCCCACAGATACGCAGTATTTT. Translation gives CASSFGPGGTAKTPTDTQYF.